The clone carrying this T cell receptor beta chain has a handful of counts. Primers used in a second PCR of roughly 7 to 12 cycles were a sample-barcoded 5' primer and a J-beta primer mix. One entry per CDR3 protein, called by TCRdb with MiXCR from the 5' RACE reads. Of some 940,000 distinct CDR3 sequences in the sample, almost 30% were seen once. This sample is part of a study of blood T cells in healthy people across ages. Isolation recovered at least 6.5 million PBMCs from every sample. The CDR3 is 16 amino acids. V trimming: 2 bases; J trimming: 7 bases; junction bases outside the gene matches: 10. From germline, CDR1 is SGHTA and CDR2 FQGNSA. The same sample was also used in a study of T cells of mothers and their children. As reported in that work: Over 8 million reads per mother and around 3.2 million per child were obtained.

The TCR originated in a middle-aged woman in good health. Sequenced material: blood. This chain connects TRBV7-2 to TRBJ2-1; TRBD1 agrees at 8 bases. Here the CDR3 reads CASSLIQGGLNNEQFF. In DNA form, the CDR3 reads TGTGCCAGCAGCTTAATACAGGGGGGATTGAATAATGAGCAGTTCTTC.